The TCR beta chain under discussion was sequenced for a study of cytomegalovirus exposure and HLA in healthy donors. Study-wide points: It was assumed in the presence/absence analyses that sequencing depth was roughly uniform across donors. Available immune exposure information was restricted to CMV serostatus only. Follow-up analysis later connected one missense variant in DCLRE1C with trimming of TCR beta V- and J-genes.

13 Jbeta primers and 60 Vbeta primers were used for the PCR. Only in-frame clones appear in the TCRdb table, and some are missing; sequencing was by immunoSEQ multiplex PCR. The data contain some 130,000 clones, approximately 10% of them singletons. Germline V gene lookup returns CDR1 LNHDA and CDR2 SQIVND (reference sequence). V lost 9 bases and J lost 0, with 9 bases in between. CDR3 length: 14 residues. This clone was seen only a few times. The antigen is not known. Source material: PBMCs. The receptor comes from a woman between 40 and 50 years old in good health and CMV-seropositive. The J gene is TRBJ2-6, the V gene TRBV19; D is possibly TRBD1 (5 bases). The CDR3 loop reads CASTRASGANVLTF. DNA of the CDR3: TGTGCCAGCACCAGGGCCTCTGGGGCCAACGTCCTGACTTTC.